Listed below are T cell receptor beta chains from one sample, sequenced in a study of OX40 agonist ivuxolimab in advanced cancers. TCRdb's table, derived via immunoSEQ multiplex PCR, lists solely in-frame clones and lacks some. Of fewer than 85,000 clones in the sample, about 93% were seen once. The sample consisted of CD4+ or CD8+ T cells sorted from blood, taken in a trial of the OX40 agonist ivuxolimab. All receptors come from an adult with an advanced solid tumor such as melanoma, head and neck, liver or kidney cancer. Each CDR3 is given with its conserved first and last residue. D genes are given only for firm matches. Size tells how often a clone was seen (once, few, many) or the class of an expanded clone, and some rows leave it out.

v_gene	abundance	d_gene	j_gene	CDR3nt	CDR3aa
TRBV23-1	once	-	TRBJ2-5	TGCGCCAGCAGTCAAGTCCGGACTACCGAAGAGACCCAGTACTTC	CASSQVRTTEETQYF
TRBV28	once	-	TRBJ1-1	TGTGCCAGCAACCTTAGGGGAAGGGCTGAAGCTTTCTTT	CASNLRGRAEAFF
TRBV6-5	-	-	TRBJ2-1	TGTGCCAGCAGTCCCCCACAGGCCAATGAGCAGTTCTTC	CASSPPQANEQFF
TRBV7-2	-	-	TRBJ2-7	TGTGCCAGCATCCCATCGGACAAAACCTACGAGCAGTACTTC	CASIPSDKTYEQYF
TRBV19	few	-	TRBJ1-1	TGTGCCAGTAGTATCATGGAGAACACTGAAGCTTTCTTT	CASSIMENTEAFF
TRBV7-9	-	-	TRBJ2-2	TGTGCCAGCAGCTTATCTGGAACCCCCGACACCGGGGAGCTGTTTTTT	CASSLSGTPDTGELFF
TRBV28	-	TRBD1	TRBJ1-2	TGTGCCAGCAGCCTGACAGGGGTCCATGGCTACACCTTC	CASSLTGVHGYTF
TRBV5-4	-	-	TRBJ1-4	TGTGCCAGCAGCTTTCGAACAGTTAATGAAAAACTGTTTTTT	CASSFRTVNEKLFF
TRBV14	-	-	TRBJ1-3	TGTGCCAGCAGCCAAGGACTCCTAACGGGGGGACACACCATATATTTT	CASSQGLLTGGHTIYF
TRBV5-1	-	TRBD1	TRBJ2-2	TGCGCCAGCAGCCTCGGAGACAGGGGGGGCACCGGGGAGCTGTTTTTT	CASSLGDRGGTGELFF
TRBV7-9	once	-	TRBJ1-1	TGTGCCAGCAGTCTAGACGACATATTAGGGACTGAAGCTTTCTTT	CASSLDDILGTEAFF
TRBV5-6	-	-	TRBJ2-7	TGTGCCAGCAACCTCTTAGGGGGGTATTACGAGCAGTACTTC	CASNLLGGYYEQYF
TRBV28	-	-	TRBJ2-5	TGTGCCAGCAGTTTATTCGAGACCCAGTACTTC	CASSLFETQYF
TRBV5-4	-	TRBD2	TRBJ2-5	TGTGCCAGCAGCCGGGGAGGGCTAGAGACCCAGTACTTC	CASSRGGLETQYF
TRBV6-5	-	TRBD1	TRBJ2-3	TGTGCCAGCAGTCAACAGGGGAGAGGGCAGTATTTT	CASSQQGRGQYF
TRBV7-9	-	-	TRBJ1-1	TGTGCCAGCAGCTTAGAGTTGCTCTCGAACACTGAAGCTTTCTTT	CASSLELLSNTEAFF
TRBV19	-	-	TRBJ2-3	TGTGCCAGTTCGTTTAATAGCGGCACAGATACGCAGTATTTT	CASSFNSGTDTQYF
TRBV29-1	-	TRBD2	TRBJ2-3	TGCAGCGTTGGGGGTAGCGGGAACACAGATACGCAGTATTTT	CSVGGSGNTDTQYF
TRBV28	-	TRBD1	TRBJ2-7	TGTGCCAGCAGCAGGACAGGGAGCTACTACGAGCAGTACTTC	CASSRTGSYYEQYF
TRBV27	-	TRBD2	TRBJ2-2	TGTGCCAGCAGTTTAACCCCTAGCGCGGGAGGAGGCACCGGGGAGCTGTTTTTT	CASSLTPSAGGGTGELFF
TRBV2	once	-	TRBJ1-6	TGTGCCAGCAGTGAAACAGGGTTGGGATCACCCCTCCACTTT	CASSETGLGSPLHF